Reported below is one T cell receptor (beta chain). The antigen it binds to is not known. Base qualities are not at hand, and no much larger clone is one base apart. The germline V gene (reference sequence) gives CDR1 as MNHEY and CDR2 as SMNVEV. V is clipped by 6 bases and J by 4 bases, and the sequence between their germline boundaries is 12 bases long. The CDR3 holds 13 amino acids from the cysteine to the phenylalanine. Of the read, only the CDR3 DNA is kept; its 39 bases are in frame from base 1. The source of the sample is a study of shared clonotypes between healthy human individuals (dated by TCRdb to 2018 to 2021). A note on the overall study: Three men and two women, aged 18 to 49 years, made up the cohort. Different laboratories and diverse techniques were used to prepare libraries and sequence TCR repertoires, to increase sequencing depth and limit assay-specific biases. For each donor, three plates each were used for CD4 naive and CD4 memory, two plates were used for CD8 naive, and one plate was used for CD8 memory. The study deeply sequenced blood TCR repertoires of about five healthy adults to estimate repertoire size and the extent of clonotype sharing between individuals. Each donor's leukapheresis produced roughly between roughly 0.85 and 9 billion PBMCs. Broader findings and caveats from the paper: When a few donors were compared, the shared fraction of clonotypes was roughly 5% for naive CD4, around 3.5% for naive CD8, 2.3% for memory CD4, and 0.35% to 0.5% for memory CD8. Sampling was limited to blood, and TCR repertoires in tissue likely differ from TCR repertoires in blood. Because the study included only a small number of donors, the genetic and exposure-history diversity represented was limited. Naive subsets generally had larger estimated clonotype richness than memory subsets did. Rarefaction of sorted-subset datasets indicated incomplete sequencing despite the large sequencing depth. Clonotypes shared by all four sorted-subset donors showed higher generation probabilities than non-shared clonotypes. Pairwise subsampling indicated that sequencing depth was expected to affect the degree of clonotype sharing among donors.

Healthy HIV-negative adults with no recently reported acute infections or vaccinations were included as donors. Every donor was a Caucasian adult residing in Nashville, Tennessee, USA. CD4+ T cells were enriched by magnetic negative selection; naive cells were then positively selected on CD45RA, and the negative fraction formed the memory subset. Blood was obtained by leukapheresis, after which PBMCs were separated by Ficoll-Histopaque density gradient centrifugation and cryopreserved in liquid nitrogen vapor phase. Analytical flow cytometry was used to check the purity and quantity of every magnetically sorted T cell population. Genomic DNA was isolated from each sorted fraction and quantified by UV absorbance on a Nanodrop 2000c. TCR CDR3 regions were amplified from genomic DNA by multiplex PCR using the deep immunoSEQ assay. For each cell subset, the extracted genomic DNA was distributed evenly across all wells of several immunoSEQ 96-well plates, and each plate served as one replicate. For sorted subsets, approximately 210 ng genomic DNA, equal to 30,000 or so T cell genomes, was loaded into each replicate PCR. Purified libraries were measured with a Qubit 3.0 fluorometer, size-checked on a Bioanalyzer 2100, and measured again with the KAPA Library Quantification kit. Each immunoSEQ 96-well plate was sequenced on its own single-read 150-cycle Illumina NextSeq 550 flow cell. The authors' analysis ran thus. Because the immunoSEQ output included only junctional sequences and no quality scores, the filtering could not be the same as the filtering used for full-length reads. To assign V/J genes and CDR3, sequences were annotated against IMGT germline references using PyIR, a Python wrapper for IgBLAST v1.9. Reads were removed for weak V/J assignments (E-value above 1e-6), missing CDR3, stop codons, out-of-frame junctions, or ambiguous translated residues. V3J clonotypes were defined as sequences sharing an identical inferred V gene, J gene, and CDR3 amino acid sequence. To compute the percentage overlap between repertoires, the number of shared unique clonotypes was divided by the size of the smaller repertoire. Three approaches were used to assess repertoire richness: RTK rarefaction, the Chao1 estimator, and Recon v2.1 estimates of unobserved clonotypes. For all TCRbeta clonotypes obtained by the gDNA method from four donors, generation probabilities were computed with OLGA. This immuneACCESS table, as held by TCRdb, lists in-frame sequences with V and J called but not all clones. Of the missing ones, under half trace to an unresolved V gene in checked studies; the others have no known cause. V and J calls and clone size are copied from that table; D and trimming were computed from the DNA. The sample table lists approximately 980,000 clones, around 80% of them with a count of one. The ten biggest clones cover approximately 1.5% of the sample.

The rearrangement combines TRBV27 with TRBJ1-2; the D segment cannot be called with confidence. The material sequenced was memory CD4+ T cells sorted from blood. Interpreted using the paper, the cell subset or site label stands for: CD45RA-negative fraction. This TCR was recovered from a young man in good health. The nucleotides read TGTGCCAGCAGCTTCAGGAACTTCTATGGCTACACCTTC. Translated, it gives CASSFRNFYGYTF.